The 15 T cell receptor beta chains below come from one sample, sequenced in a study of T-cell reconstitution after alpha-beta-depleted transplantation in children (dated by TCRdb to the mid-2010s). The sample's treatment or condition, from its label and the paper: allogeneic hematopoietic cell transplantation with graft depleted of TCRalphabeta T cells and CD19 B cells. Library creation used PCR. Data came from an Illumina HiSeq 2500. TCR libraries were prepared with molecular barcoding, using unique molecular identifiers to normalize TCRbeta repertoire quantification. The public reads were reprocessed in TCRdb via fastp at Q25 and MiXCR, keeping in-frame beta chains. Each CDR3 protein appears once, grouped with its most common genes and DNA. The table for this sample lists roughly 490,000 distinct CDR3 sequences; 11% of them were counted only once. The leading ten clones occupy 12% to 15% of the sample.

This specimen consisted of PBMCs, mostly from graft donor cells, obtained 180 days after TCRalphabeta/CD19-depleted stem cell transplant. The receptor source for this set is a female patient aged 2-10 years who had a stem cell transplant for aplastic anemia, so the T cells may come from the graft donor.

This clonotype was seen at least ten times. The J gene is TRBJ1-1, the V gene TRBV29-1; D is unresolved. With 6 bases removed from V and 6 bases from J, the gap between germline ends came to 8 bases. The CDR3 is made up of 10 amino acids. CDR1 SQVTM and CDR2 ANQGSEA come from the germline V gene. The CDR3 protein is CSVMDAEAFF. CDR3 sequence (DNA): TGCAGCGTCATGGACGCTGAAGCTTTCTTT.

The chain carries TRBV6-2 or TRBV6-3 and TRBJ2-2; 7 bases match TRBD2. J lost 3 bases, V lost 8 bases, and 12 bases had no gene match. Germline V lookup: CDR1 MNHEY, CDR2 SVGEGT. The CDR3 has 16 residues. The CDR3 loop reads CASLSGPGGYTGELFF. The DNA for the CDR3 is TGTGCCAGCCTCTCGGGCCCGGGGGGATACACCGGGGAGCTGTTTTTT.

The chain joins TRBV12-2 to TRBJ1-1; TRBD1 is taken as the D call from the table, unchecked against the DNA. TRBV12-2 is a pseudogene segment. The CDR3 runs to 15 residues. In nucleotides, the CDR3 is TGTGCAAGTCGAGATATGGGACGGGGGAACGCTGAAGCTTTCTTT. The encoded protein is CASRDMGRGNAEAFF.

This rearrangement joins TRBV5-1 to TRBJ2-3; maybe TRBD2 (5 bases). V gave up 6 bases and J gave up 2 bases, with 13 bases separating them. This CDR3 has 14 amino acids. From germline, CDR1 is SGHRS and CDR2 YFSETQ. CDR3 DNA sequence: TGCGCCAGCACCCTGGACGGGATCACAGATACGCAGTATTTT. Protein: CASTLDGITDTQYF.

This clonotype was observed a handful of times. This chain uses TRBV5-6 with TRBJ1-2; D may be TRBD1 (5 bases). V dropped 3 bases and J dropped 7 bases, with 19 bases sitting between them. The CDR3 spans 15 residues. Germline loops: CDR1 SGHDT, CDR2 YYEEEE. The CDR3 bases are TGTGCCAGCAGCTCGATGACAGTGGGAGTGGGTGGCTACACCTTC. Translating it yields CASSSMTVGVGGYTF.

The V gene is TRBV5-1, the J gene TRBJ2-3, with a possible D match to TRBD2 (6 bases). The CDR3 sequence is 15 residues long. CDR1 and CDR2 from the germline V gene are SGHRS and YFSETQ. The V end was cut by 0 bases, the J end by 3 bases, with 11 bases between. CDR3 DNA: TGCGCCAGCAGCTTGGACGGGAGTAAGACAGATACGCAGTATTTT. Protein product: CASSLDGSKTDTQYF.

A few counts support this clonotype. CDR3 bases: TGTGCCAGCAGCTTGCAACGCGGCCTCCTCTACGAGCAGTACTTC. This translates into CASSLQRGLLYEQYF. The V gene is TRBV5-6, the J gene TRBJ2-7; D not certain. The germline CDR1 and CDR2 sequences are SGHDT and YYEEEE. The CDR3 covers 15 residues. Trimming removed 1 base at V and 3 bases at J, with 14 bases between.

This rearrangement joins TRBV19 to TRBJ2-5; D unresolved. The V gene's germline CDR1 is LNHDA and CDR2 SQIVND (reference sequence). The CDR3 is made up of 13 amino acids. V lost 3 bases, J lost 5 bases, and 10 bases lay in between. The CDR3 DNA sequence: TGTGCCAGTAGTATCGTCCGTCGGGAGACCCAGTACTTC. Its protein product is CASSIVRRETQYF.

The genes are TRBV11-2 and TRBJ2-2, with 11 bases aligning to TRBD2. This CDR3 spans 18 amino acids. V lost 2 bases and J lost 3; bases outside the gene matches: 8. CDR1 and CDR2 from the germline V gene are SGHAT and FQNNGV. In nucleotides, the CDR3 is TGTGCCAGCAGCTTAATGGGACTAGCGGCTCTCTACACCGGGGAGCTGTTTTTT. Protein sequence: CASSLMGLAALYTGELFF.

The chain recombines TRBV28 with TRBJ2-7, with 10 positions matching TRBD2. V lost 6 bases to trimming and J lost 3 bases; unmatched junction nucleotides: 8. This CDR3 has 15 amino acids. Germline V gives CDR1 MDHEN, CDR2 SYDVKM. The CDR3 DNA reads TGTGCCAGCAGGCTTATAGCGGGAGGCCGCTACGAGCAGTACTTC. Translated: CASRLIAGGRYEQYF.

The V gene is TRBV7-9, the J gene TRBJ2-2; no reliable D call. Trimming took 10 bases from V and 6 from J, leaving 18 bases between them. The germline CDR1 and CDR2 sequences are SEHNR and FQNEAQ (reference sequence). This CDR3 comprises 14 residues. DNA of the CDR3: TGTGCCATGGGCCTGACGCTCAGCTCCGGGGAGCTGTTTTTT. Protein product: CAMGLTLSSGELFF.

This clonotype has just a few counts. The rearrangement uses TRBV27 and TRBJ1-2; D call uncertain. There are 13 residues in the CDR3. The germline V and J ends were trimmed by 0 bases and 7 bases, with 9 bases remaining between them. Germline V lookup: CDR1 MNHEY, CDR2 SMNVEV (reference sequence). The CDR3 region has the DNA TGTGCCAGCAGTTTATCGGGGTGGACTGGCTACACCTTC. Its translation is CASSLSGWTGYTF.

V gene TRBV27 combines with J gene TRBJ2-1, with 8 positions matching TRBD1. CDR3 length: 15 amino acids. Per germline, CDR1 MNHEY and CDR2 SMNVEV (reference sequence). Germline trimming cut 3 bases from V and 4 bases from J; bases unmatched to any gene: 5. CDR3 nucleotide sequence: TGTGCCAGCAGTTTCCAGGGGGCGCGGTACAATGAGCAGTTCTTC. This gives the protein CASSFQGARYNEQFF.

This clonotype was observed a few times. The CDR3 reads CASSLTGQGKEKLFF. The CDR3 DNA follows: TGTGCCAGCAGTTTGACCGGACAGGGAAAAGAAAAACTGTTTTTT. J is TRBJ1-4 and V is TRBV28, with TRBD1 matching over 8 bases. There are 15 residues in the CDR3. Losses at the gene ends were 3 bases for V and 8 bases for J; bases not matched to a gene: 8. Germline V lookup: CDR1 MDHEN, CDR2 SYDVKM.

The V gene is TRBV20-1, the J gene TRBJ1-4; TRBD1 is a possible D gene (5 bases). CDR3 length equals 16 residues. Germline values: CDR1 DFQATT, CDR2 SNEGSKA (reference sequence). V was shortened by 3 bases and J by 3 bases, with 17 bases between the two germline ends. For the CDR3, the DNA is TGCAGTGCTAGCCGAACCCCGGGACGGTCTAATGAAAAACTGTTTTTT. Translation: CSASRTPGRSNEKLFF.